This T cell receptor (beta chain) appears in the sequencing data of a study of cytomegalovirus exposure and HLA in healthy donors. General study points: A list of roughly 180 TCR beta chains associated with cytomegalovirus was given. Confirmation in vitro established that a few CMV-associated chains were specific for CMV antigens.

Germline CDR1 reads MGHRA; CDR2 reads YSYEKL. CDR3 length: 19 amino acids. Losses at the gene ends were 1 base for V and 8 bases for J; bases not matched to a gene: 12. A remark on this clone: What it binds is unknown.

Data came from immunoSEQ multiplex PCR; TCRdb stores just in-frame clones and leaves some out. The profile covers hundreds of thousands of clones, with roughly 90% appearing a single time and roughly 0.82% taken by the ten largest. The TCR originated in a young woman in good health and CMV-seronegative. The genes are TRBV4-1 and TRBJ2-2, with 14 bases fitting TRBD2. The sample was PBMCs. CDR3 coding DNA: TGCGCCAGCAGCCAAGTGGCTCGACTAGCGGGGGGGCTACGTGGGGAGCTGTTTTTT. Its translation is CASSQVARLAGGLRGELFF.